This T cell receptor beta chain was recorded in a study of T cell responses to AZD1222 COVID-19 vaccine. Libraries were prepared by immunoSEQ multiplex PCR; TCRdb keeps only in-frame clonotypes and omits some of them. The repertoire holds approximately 100,000 clones, with around 90% as singletons. V shed 7 bases, J shed 4 bases, and the junction held 3 bases outside the gene matches. The length of the CDR3 is 13 residues. Looked up from germline, CDR1 is MDHEN and CDR2 is SYDVKM. This chain links TRBV28 with TRBJ2-2, with 7 bases aligning to TRBD2. The receptor was isolated from an adult who received the AZD1222 COVID-19 vaccine. The specimen was peripheral blood, collected 28 days after the second AZD1222 dose. This CDR3 reads CASNGGGTGELFF. Written as DNA, the CDR3 is TGTGCCAGCAATGGGGGGGGCACCGGGGAGCTGTTTTTT.